This T cell receptor beta chain derives from a study of CD8+ T cells in alopecia areata. Trimming took 1 base from V and 5 from J, leaving 5 bases between them. Germline loops: CDR1 MNHEY, CDR2 SVGAGI. This CDR3 comprises 12 residues. Reverse transcribed after extraction, RNA yielded cDNA as the sequencing template. The method was immunoSEQ multiplex PCR; TCRdb's version includes in-frame clones alone and lacks a portion of them. The sample shows more than 200,000 clones, 65% to 70% of them seen only once. The material sequenced was CD4+ T cells sorted from blood, taken at week 0. The receptor was derived from a human donor with alopecia areata. The chain has TRBV6-5 and TRBJ1-1; the D is unclear. DNA for the CDR3: TGTGCCAGCAGTTACTTGGGGACTGAAGCTTTCTTT. Its translation: CASSYLGTEAFF.